A single sample is the source of the 16 T cell receptor beta chains below, sequenced in a study of T cells in Graves' hyperthyroidism and ophthalmopathy. Using RNA transcripts as the source, TCR beta CDR3 regions were amplified. A first-round RT-PCR of the TCR CDR3 used the HTBI primer set. TCRdb re-derived calls from the multiplex PCR reads in MiXCR, one entry per CDR3 protein. Of about 500,000 distinct CDR3 sequences in the sample, 15% to 20% are singletons; the top ten hold 15% to 20%. The sequenced sample consisted of blood. The receptors come from a woman aged 18 to 35 with Graves' hyperthyroidism.

This clonotype has ten or more counts. The rearrangement joins TRBV2 to TRBJ2-1; perhaps TRBD1 as D (5 bases). The CDR3 has 13 residues. V lost 5 bases to trimming and J lost 8 bases, with 13 bases between them. Germline lookup yields CDR1 SNHLY and CDR2 FYNNEI. In DNA, the CDR3 is TGTGCCAGCAGTCCCTCGCTAGGGGATGAGCAGTTCTTC. Amino acid sequence: CASSPSLGDEQFF. The full variable domain, its missing parts supplied by reference TRBV2 and TRBJ2-1, is EPEVTQTPSHQVTQMGQEVILRCVPISNHLYFYWYRQILGQKVEFLVSFYNNEISEKSEIFDDQFSVERPDGSNFTLKIRSTKLEDSAMYFCASSPSLGDEQFFGPGTRLTVL.

This clonotype was observed a few times. Here the CDR3 reads CASSYSGPPYDYGYTF. The CDR3 bases are TGTGCCAGCAGTTACTCGGGTCCCCCGTATGACTATGGCTACACCTTC. The chain carries TRBV6-6 and TRBJ1-2, with D uncertain. This CDR3 is 16 amino acids long. The germline gives CDR1 MNHNY, CDR2 SVGAGI (reference sequence). V lost 0 bases, J lost 3 bases, and 14 bases lay in between.

V gene TRBV14 combines with J gene TRBJ2-3, with D possibly matching TRBD2 (5 bases). This CDR3 comprises 14 residues. V was trimmed by 1 base and J by 4 bases, leaving 9 bases between them. The germline V gene has CDR1 SGHDN and CDR2 FVKESK. The CDR3 sequence: CASSQAAGADTQYF. The CDR3 DNA reads TGTGCCAGCAGCCAAGCTGCGGGCGCAGATACGCAGTATTTT.

This clonotype was detected only a few times. The genes are TRBV27 and TRBJ1-5; 9 positions agree with TRBD1. CDR1 and CDR2 from the germline V gene are MNHEY and SMNVEV (reference sequence). Trimming at V came to 5 bases and at J to 6 bases, leaving 11 bases not matched to a gene. The CDR3 is 16 amino acids. CDR3 residues: CASSKWVQGAGQPQHF. For the CDR3, the DNA is TGTGCCAGCAGTAAGTGGGTACAGGGGGCCGGTCAGCCCCAGCATTTT.

The rearrangement joins TRBV6-1 to TRBJ2-7; no firm D call. Trimming took off 5 bases at V and 0 bases at J, with 11 bases between the two ends. The CDR3 covers 14 residues. The V gene's germline CDR1 is MNHNS and CDR2 SASEGT. DNA of the CDR3: TGTGCCAGCAGTCTCAACTCCCACTCCTACGAGCAGTACTTC. It specifies CASSLNSHSYEQYF.

The chain couples TRBV2 to TRBJ2-1, with 7 bases that match TRBD2. V dropped 11 bases and J dropped 5; count of bases not matched to a gene: 9. Germline CDR1 is SNHLY and CDR2 is FYNNEI. The CDR3 contains 13 residues. The CDR3 is CALVRLANNEQFF. DNA for the CDR3: TGTGCCTTGGTAAGACTAGCTAACAATGAGCAGTTCTTC. Based on the CDR3 plus reference TRBV2 and TRBJ2-1, the full variable domain is EPEVTQTPSHQVTQMGQEVILRCVPISNHLYFYWYRQILGQKVEFLVSFYNNEISEKSEIFDDQFSVERPDGSNFTLKIRSTKLEDSAMYFCALVRLANNEQFFGPGTRLTVL.

This clonotype appeared a few times. The chain uses TRBV5-1 and TRBJ2-2, with 9 bases matching TRBD2. Germline loops: CDR1 SGHRS, CDR2 YFSETQ. With V trimmed by 7 bases and J by 1 base, 5 bases remained unmatched. CDR3 length: 15 amino acids. CDR3 sequence (DNA): TGCGCCAGCGGGGGGACTAGCAAGAACACCGGGGAGCTGTTTTTT. Residues: CASGGTSKNTGELFF.

This clonotype was found many times. This chain uses TRBV7-2 with TRBJ2-5; the D is unclear. This CDR3 has 12 amino acids. The V end was cut by 5 bases, the J end by 5 bases, with 9 bases between. CDR1 is SGHTA and CDR2 is FQGNSA in the germline V gene. The CDR3 DNA reads as TGTGCCAGCAGCCACCCGACGGAGACCCAGTACTTC. Its translation: CASSHPTETQYF. Supplemented by reference TRBV7-2 and TRBJ2-5, the full variable domain reads GAGVSQSPSNKVTEKGKDVELRCDPISGHTALYWYRQSLGQGLEFLIYFQGNSAPDKSGLPSDRFSAERTGGSVSTLTIQRTQQEDSAVYLCASSHPTETQYFGPGTRLLVL.

This clonotype was observed at least ten times. The V and J genes are TRBV18 and TRBJ1-1, with unresolved D. V was cut by 6 bases and J by 0 bases, with 8 bases left in between. Germline CDR1 is KGHSH and CDR2 is LQKENI. This CDR3 spans 13 amino acids. This CDR3 is CASSRKVNTEAFF. The CDR3 nucleotides are TGTGCCAGCTCCCGAAAGGTGAACACTGAAGCTTTCTTT.

This clonotype was seen at least ten times. The V call is TRBV12-5, the J call TRBJ1-5, with D perhaps TRBD1 (6 bases). CDR1 LGHNT and CDR2 FRNRAP come from the germline V gene. Between the trimmed V and J ends, which lost 1 base and 0 bases, there was a span of 13 bases. The CDR3 is made up of 17 amino acids. The chain's CDR3 is CASGLADGTNSNQPQHF. The CDR3 bases are TGTGCTAGTGGTTTGGCTGACGGGACAAATAGCAATCAGCCCCAGCATTTT.

This chain uses TRBV6-2 or TRBV6-3 with TRBJ2-5; D unresolved. The CDR3 is made up of 15 amino acids. V was trimmed by 5 bases and J by 0 bases, leaving 13 bases between them. Per germline, CDR1 MNHEY and CDR2 SVGEGT. CDR3 sequence reads: CASSLYGNYQETQYF. The DNA of the CDR3 is TGTGCCAGCAGTCTTTATGGGAACTACCAAGAGACCCAGTACTTC.

This clonotype was seen many times. The rearrangement uses TRBV27 and TRBJ1-1, with 10 nucleotides matching TRBD1. The germline gives CDR1 MNHEY, CDR2 SMNVEV (reference sequence). Trimming took 6 bases from V and 3 from J; bases not matched to a gene: 7. The CDR3 has 15 residues. CDR3 DNA: TGTGCCAGCAGGGGGGCCGGGACAGGGGACACTGAAGCTTTCTTT. Translating gives CASRGAGTGDTEAFF.

The table lists this clonotype with many counts. The CDR3 here is CASSHLAGADTQYF. The DNA for the CDR3 is TGTGCCAGCAGCCATCTAGCGGGAGCAGATACGCAGTATTTT. This chain links TRBV7-2 with TRBJ2-3; 10 bases line up with TRBD2. Germline lookup yields CDR1 SGHTA and CDR2 FQGNSA. The CDR3 has 14 amino acids. Trimming at V came to 5 bases and at J to 4 bases, leaving 3 bases not matched to a gene.

CDR3: CASSYSSGSEETQYF. The CDR3, as DNA: TGTGCCAGCAGTTACTCGTCCGGATCCGAAGAGACCCAGTACTTC. The chain is built from TRBV6-5 and TRBJ2-5; D remains unclear. Trimming pared 0 bases from V and 3 bases from J, leaving 11 bases between. CDR3 length: 15 residues. Germline V gene sequence: CDR1 MNHEY, CDR2 SVGAGI.

This clonotype was seen a handful of times. This chain uses TRBV25-1 with TRBJ1-2, with D uncertain. Per the germline V gene, CDR1 is MGHDK and CDR2 is SYGVNS. Trimming removed 4 bases from V and 4 bases from J, with 10 bases in between. This CDR3 spans 13 amino acids. CDR3 region: CASSGHPSYGYTF. DNA for the CDR3: TGTGCCAGCAGTGGGCATCCTAGCTATGGCTACACCTTC.

This clonotype has ten or more counts. The rearrangement uses TRBV28 and TRBJ2-1, with a tentative D call TRBD1 (6 bases). CDR1 is MDHEN, CDR2 SYDVKM, per germline. CDR3 length: 12 amino acids. V was clipped by 6 bases and J by 9 bases, with 12 bases between them. CDR3 amino acids: CASRQGSGEQFF. In nucleotides, the CDR3 is TGTGCCAGCAGACAGGGATCCGGTGAGCAGTTCTTC.